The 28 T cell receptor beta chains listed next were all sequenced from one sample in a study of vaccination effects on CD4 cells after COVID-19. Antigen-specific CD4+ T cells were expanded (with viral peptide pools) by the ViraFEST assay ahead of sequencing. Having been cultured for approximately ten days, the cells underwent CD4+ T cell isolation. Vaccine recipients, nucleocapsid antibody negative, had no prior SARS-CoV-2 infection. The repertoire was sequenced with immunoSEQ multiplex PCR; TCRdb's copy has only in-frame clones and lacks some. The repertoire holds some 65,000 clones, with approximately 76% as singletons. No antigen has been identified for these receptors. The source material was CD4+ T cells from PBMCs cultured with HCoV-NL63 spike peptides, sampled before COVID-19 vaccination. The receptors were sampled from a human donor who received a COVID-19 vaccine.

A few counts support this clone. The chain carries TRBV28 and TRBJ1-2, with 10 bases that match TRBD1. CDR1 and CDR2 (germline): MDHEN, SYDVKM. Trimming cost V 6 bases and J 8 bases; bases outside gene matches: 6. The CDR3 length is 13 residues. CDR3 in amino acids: CASRGQGIKGYTF. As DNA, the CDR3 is TGTGCCAGCAGGGGACAGGGGATTAAGGGCTACACCTTC.

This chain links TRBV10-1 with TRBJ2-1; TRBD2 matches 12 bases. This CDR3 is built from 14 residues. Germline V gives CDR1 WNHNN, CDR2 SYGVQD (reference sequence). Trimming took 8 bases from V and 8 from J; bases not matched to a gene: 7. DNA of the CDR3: TGCGCCAGCTCGCTAGCGGGGGGGCGAGATGAGCAGTTCTTC. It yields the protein CASSLAGGRDEQFF.

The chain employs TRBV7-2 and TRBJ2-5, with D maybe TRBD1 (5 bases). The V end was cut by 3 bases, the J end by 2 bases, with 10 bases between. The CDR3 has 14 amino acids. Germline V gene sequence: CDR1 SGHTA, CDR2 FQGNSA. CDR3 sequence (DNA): TGTGCCAGCAGCTTGGGGCTGGCACAAGAGACCCAGTACTTC. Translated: CASSLGLAQETQYF.

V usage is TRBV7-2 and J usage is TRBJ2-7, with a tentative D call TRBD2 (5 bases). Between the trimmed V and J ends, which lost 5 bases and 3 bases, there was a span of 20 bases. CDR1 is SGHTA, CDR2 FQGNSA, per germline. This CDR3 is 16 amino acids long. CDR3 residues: CASSPLSSGNLYEQYV. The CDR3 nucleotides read TGTGCCAGCAGCCCTCTTTCCTCGGGAAACCTCTACGAGCAGTACGTC.

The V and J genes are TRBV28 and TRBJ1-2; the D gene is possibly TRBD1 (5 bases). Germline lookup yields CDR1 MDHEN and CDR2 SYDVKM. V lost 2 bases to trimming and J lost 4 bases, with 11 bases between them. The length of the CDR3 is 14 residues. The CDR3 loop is CASSLRQTLYGYTF. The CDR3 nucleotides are TGTGCCAGCAGTTTACGACAGACCCTCTATGGCTACACCTTC.

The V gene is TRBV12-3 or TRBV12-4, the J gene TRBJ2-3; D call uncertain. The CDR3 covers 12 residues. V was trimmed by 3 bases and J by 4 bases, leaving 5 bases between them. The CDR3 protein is CASSFLPDTQYF. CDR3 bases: TGTGCCAGCAGTTTCCTTCCAGATACGCAGTATTTT.

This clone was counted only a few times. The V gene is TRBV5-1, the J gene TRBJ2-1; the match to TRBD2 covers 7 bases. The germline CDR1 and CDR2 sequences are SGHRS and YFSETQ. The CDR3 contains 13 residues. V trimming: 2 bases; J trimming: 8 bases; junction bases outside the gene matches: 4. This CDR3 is CASSLRTRDEQFF. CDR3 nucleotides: TGCGCCAGCAGCTTAAGGACTAGGGATGAGCAGTTCTTC. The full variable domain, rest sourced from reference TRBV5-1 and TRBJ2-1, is KAGVTQTPRYLIKTRGQQVTLSCSPISGHRSVSWYQQTPGQGLQFLFEYFSETQRNKGNFPGRFSGRQFSNSRSEMNVSTLELGDSALYLCASSLRTRDEQFFGPGTRLTVL.

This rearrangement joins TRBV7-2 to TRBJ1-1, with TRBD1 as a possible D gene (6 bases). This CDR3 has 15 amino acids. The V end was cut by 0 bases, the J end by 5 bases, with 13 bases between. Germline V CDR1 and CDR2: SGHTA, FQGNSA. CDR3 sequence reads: CASSLAGGAGTEAFF. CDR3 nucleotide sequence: TGTGCCAGCAGCTTAGCGGGGGGCGCCGGTACTGAAGCTTTCTTT.

The CDR3 bases are TGTGCCAGCAGTTACTCGCCCCGGACAGGGGGTCGTGGCTACACCTTC. This sequence encodes CASSYSPRTGGRGYTF. The chain is built from TRBV6-2 or TRBV6-3 and TRBJ1-2, with TRBD1 matching over 10 bases. With 0 bases clipped from V and 7 bases from J, the junction kept 8 bases outside the gene matches. This CDR3 contains 16 residues. Per germline, CDR1 MNHEY and CDR2 SVGEGT.

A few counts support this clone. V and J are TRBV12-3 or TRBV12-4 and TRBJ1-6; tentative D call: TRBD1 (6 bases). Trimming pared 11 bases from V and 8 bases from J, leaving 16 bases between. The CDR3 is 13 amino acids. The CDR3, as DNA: TGTGCCCACTCTGTGGGGGGCCATTCACCCCTCCACTTT. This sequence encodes CAHSVGGHSPLHF.

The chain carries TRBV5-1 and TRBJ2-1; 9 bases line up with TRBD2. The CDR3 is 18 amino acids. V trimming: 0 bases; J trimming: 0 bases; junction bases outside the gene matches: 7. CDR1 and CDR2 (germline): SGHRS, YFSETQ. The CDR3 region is CASSLELAGGSSYNEQFF. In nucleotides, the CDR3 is TGCGCCAGCAGCTTGGAACTAGCGGGTGGCAGCTCCTACAATGAGCAGTTCTTC.

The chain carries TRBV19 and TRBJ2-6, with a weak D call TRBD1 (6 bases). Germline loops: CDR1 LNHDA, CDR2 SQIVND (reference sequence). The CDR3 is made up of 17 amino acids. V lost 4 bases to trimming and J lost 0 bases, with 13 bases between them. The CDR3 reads CASSRTVTDSGANVLTF. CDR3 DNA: TGTGCCAGTAGTAGGACAGTTACCGACTCTGGGGCCAACGTCCTGACTTTC.

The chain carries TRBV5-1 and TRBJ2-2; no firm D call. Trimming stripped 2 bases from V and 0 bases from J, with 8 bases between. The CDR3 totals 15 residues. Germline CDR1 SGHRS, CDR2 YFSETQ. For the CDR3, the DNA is TGCGCCAGCAGCTTTACCGGGCCGAACACCGGGGAGCTGTTTTTT. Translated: CASSFTGPNTGELFF.

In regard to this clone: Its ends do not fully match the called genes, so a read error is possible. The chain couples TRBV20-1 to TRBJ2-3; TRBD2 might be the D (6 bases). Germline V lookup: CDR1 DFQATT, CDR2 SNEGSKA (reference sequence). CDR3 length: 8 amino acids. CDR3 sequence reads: CSDGRGVF. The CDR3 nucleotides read TGCAGTGATGGGCGGGGAGTTTTT.

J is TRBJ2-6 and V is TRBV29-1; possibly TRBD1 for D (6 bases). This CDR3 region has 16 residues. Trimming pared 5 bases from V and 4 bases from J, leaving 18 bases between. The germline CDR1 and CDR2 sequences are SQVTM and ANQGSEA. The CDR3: CSVRGTALEGANVLTF. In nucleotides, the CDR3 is TGCAGCGTTAGGGGGACGGCGTTGGAGGGGGCCAACGTCCTGACTTTC.

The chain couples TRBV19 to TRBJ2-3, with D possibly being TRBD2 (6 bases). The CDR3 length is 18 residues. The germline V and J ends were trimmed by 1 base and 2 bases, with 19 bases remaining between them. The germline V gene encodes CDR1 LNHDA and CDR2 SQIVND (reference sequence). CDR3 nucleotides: TGTGCCAGTAGTATAGGCAATGTGTGGGACTTATACACAGATACGCAGTATTTT. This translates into CASSIGNVWDLYTDTQYF.

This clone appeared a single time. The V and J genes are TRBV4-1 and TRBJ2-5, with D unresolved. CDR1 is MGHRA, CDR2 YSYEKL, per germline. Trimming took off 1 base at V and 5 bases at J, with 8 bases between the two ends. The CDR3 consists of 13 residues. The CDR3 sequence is CASSQGILETQYF. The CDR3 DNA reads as TGCGCCAGCAGCCAAGGGATACTGGAGACCCAGTACTTC.

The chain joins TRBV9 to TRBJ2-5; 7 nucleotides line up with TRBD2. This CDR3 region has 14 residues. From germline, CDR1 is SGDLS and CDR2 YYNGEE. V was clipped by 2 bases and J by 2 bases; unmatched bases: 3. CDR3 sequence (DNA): TGTGCCAGCAGCGTTTTGGGGGGGCAAGAGACCCAGTACTTC. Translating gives CASSVLGGQETQYF. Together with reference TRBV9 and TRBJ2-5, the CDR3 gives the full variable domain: DSGVTQTPKHLITATGQRVTLRCSPRSGDLSVYWYQQSLDQGLQFLIQYYNGEERAKGNILERFSAQQFPDLHSELNLSSLELGDSALYFCASSVLGGQETQYFGPGTRLLVL.

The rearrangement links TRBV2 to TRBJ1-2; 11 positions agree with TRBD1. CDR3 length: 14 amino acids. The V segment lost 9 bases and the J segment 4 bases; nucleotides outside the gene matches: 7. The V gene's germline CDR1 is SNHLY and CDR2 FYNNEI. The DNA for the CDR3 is TGTGCCAGGGGGACAGGGGGAAGCCCCTATGGCTACACCTTC. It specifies CARGTGGSPYGYTF.

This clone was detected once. The CDR3 DNA follows: TGCGCCAGCAGCCGGGGGGGGCTATACCAAGAGACCCAGTACTTC. Translating it yields CASSRGGLYQETQYF. This chain connects TRBV5-1 to TRBJ2-5; 8 positions match TRBD2. CDR1 is SGHRS, CDR2 YFSETQ, per germline. The CDR3 runs 15 residues. V lost 4 bases and J lost 0; bases outside the gene matches: 5.

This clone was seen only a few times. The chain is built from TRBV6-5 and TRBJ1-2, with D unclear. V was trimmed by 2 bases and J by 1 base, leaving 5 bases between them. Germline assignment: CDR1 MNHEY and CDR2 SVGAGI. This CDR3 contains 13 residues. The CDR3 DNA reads TGTGCCAGCAGTTACGGGAATAACTATGGCTACACCTTC. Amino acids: CASSYGNNYGYTF.

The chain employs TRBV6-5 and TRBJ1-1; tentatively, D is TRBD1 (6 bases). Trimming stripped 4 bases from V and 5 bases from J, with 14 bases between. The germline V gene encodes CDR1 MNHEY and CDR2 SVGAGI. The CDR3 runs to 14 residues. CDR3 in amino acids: CASSSRGQRTEAFF. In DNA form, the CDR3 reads TGTGCCAGCAGTTCCAGGGGTCAGAGGACTGAAGCTTTCTTT.

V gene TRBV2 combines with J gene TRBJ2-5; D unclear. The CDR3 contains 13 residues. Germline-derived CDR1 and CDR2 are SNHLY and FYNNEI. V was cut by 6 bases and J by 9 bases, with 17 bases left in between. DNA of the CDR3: TGTGCCAGCAGAAAGGACCCGGAGCTGGCCCAGTACTTC. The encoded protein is CASRKDPELAQYF.

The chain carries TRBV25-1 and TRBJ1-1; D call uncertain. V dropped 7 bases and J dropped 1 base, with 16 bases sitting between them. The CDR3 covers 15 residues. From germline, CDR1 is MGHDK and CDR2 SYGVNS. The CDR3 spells CASIPPGLRNTEAFF. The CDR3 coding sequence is TGTGCCAGCATCCCTCCGGGATTAAGGAACACTGAAGCTTTCTTT.

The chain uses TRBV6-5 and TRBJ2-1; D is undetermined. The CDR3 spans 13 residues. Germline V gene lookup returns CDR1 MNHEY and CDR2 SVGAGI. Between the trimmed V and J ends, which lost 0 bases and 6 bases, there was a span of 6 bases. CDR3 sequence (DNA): TGTGCCAGCAGTTACTCGTCCAGCAATGAGCAGTTCTTC. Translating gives CASSYSSSNEQFF.

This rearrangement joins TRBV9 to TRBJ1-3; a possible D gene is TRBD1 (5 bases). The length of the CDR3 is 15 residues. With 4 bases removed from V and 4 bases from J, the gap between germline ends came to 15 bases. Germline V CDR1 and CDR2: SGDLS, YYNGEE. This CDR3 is CASSRGEGTGNTIYF. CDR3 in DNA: TGTGCCAGCAGCCGGGGGGAGGGGACGGGAAACACCATATATTTT.

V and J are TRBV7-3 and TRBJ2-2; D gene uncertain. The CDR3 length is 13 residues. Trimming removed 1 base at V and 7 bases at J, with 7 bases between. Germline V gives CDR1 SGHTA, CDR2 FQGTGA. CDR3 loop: CASSLNWGGELFF. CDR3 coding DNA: TGTGCCAGCAGCTTAAATTGGGGCGGGGAGCTGTTTTTT.

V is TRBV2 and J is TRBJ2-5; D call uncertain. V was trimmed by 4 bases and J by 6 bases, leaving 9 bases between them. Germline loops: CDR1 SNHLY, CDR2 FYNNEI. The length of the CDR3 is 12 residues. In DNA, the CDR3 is TGTGCCAGCAGTGCGAGTTTGCAGACCCAGTACTTC. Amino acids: CASSASLQTQYF.